These 7 T cell receptor beta chains originate from one sample sequenced in a study of T cell responses to AZD1222 COVID-19 vaccine. Data came from immunoSEQ multiplex PCR; TCRdb stores just in-frame clones and leaves some out. The sample records roughly 120,000 clones, more than 70% being singletons. The material sequenced was peripheral blood, taken on day 0 of AZD1222 vaccination. These receptors originate from an adult in good health.

The rearrangement joins TRBV21-1 to TRBJ2-2; the table gives TRBD2 as D, unverified against the DNA. TRBV21-1 is a recognized pseudogene. This CDR3 is 16 amino acids long. CDR3 protein: CASSTQAGRPPGELFF. The CDR3 nucleotides read TGTGCCAGCAGCACACAAGCGGGCCGGCCTCCCGGGGAGCTGTTTTTT.

This rearrangement joins TRBV3-1 (or the pseudogene TRBV3-2) to TRBJ1-1; possible D gene TRBD1, 5 bases. With 4 bases removed from V and 1 base from J, the gap between germline ends came to 10 bases. The germline V gene encodes CDR1 LGHDT and CDR2 YNNKEL (reference sequence). The CDR3 loop spans 14 amino acids. This CDR3 reads CASSPSQGNTEAFF. DNA for the CDR3: TGTGCCAGCAGCCCCAGCCAGGGGAACACTGAAGCTTTCTTT.

This clone was seen just once. CDR3: CAISVNMNTEAFF. In nucleotides, the CDR3 is TGTGCCATCAGCGTAAATATGAACACTGAAGCTTTCTTT. This rearrangement joins TRBV10-3 to TRBJ1-1; no clear D. The CDR3 sequence is 13 residues long. V gave up 6 bases and J gave up 0 bases, with 8 bases separating them. Germline V gives CDR1 ENHRY, CDR2 SYGVKD.

The CDR3 sequence: CASSLTGGTDTQYF. The CDR3 DNA is TGTGCCAGCAGCCTGACAGGGGGCACAGATACGCAGTATTTT. The V call is TRBV7-2, the J call TRBJ2-3; 8 bases fit TRBD1. The CDR3 totals 14 residues. Germline CDR1 and CDR2: SGHTA and FQGNSA. Trimming removed 5 bases from V and 1 base from J; junction bases left unmatched: 2.

This chain joins TRBV7-2 and TRBJ1-1; 8 bases agree with TRBD1. The length of the CDR3 is 16 residues. The junction had 4 bases not matched to a gene; V was cut back by 1 base and J by 0 bases. From germline, CDR1 is SGHTA and CDR2 FQGNSA. The CDR3 spells CASSLGSDRVNTEAFF. The CDR3 nucleotides are TGTGCCAGCAGCTTAGGTTCGGACAGGGTGAACACTGAAGCTTTCTTT.

In nucleotides, the CDR3 is TGTGCCAGCAAGATAAGCAATCAGCCCCAGCATTTT. It is translated as CASKISNQPQHF. The rearrangement links TRBV12-3 or TRBV12-4 to TRBJ1-5, with D uncertain. The CDR3 has 12 amino acids. V was clipped by 7 bases and J by 1 base, with 5 bases between them.

The chain carries TRBV30 and TRBJ2-3, with 12 bases aligning to TRBD2. The CDR3 consists of 15 residues. V was pared by 1 base and J by 6 bases, with 5 bases of the junction left unmatched. Germline-derived CDR1 and CDR2 are GTSNPN and SVGIG (reference sequence). In DNA, the CDR3 is TGTGCCTGGAGTGCTAGCGGGGGGGCAACCGATACGCAGTATTTT. Translating gives CAWSASGGATDTQYF. Variable domain in full (rest from reference TRBV30 and TRBJ2-3): SQTIHQWPATLVQPVGSPLSLECTVEGTSNPNLYWYRQAAGRGLQLLFYSVGIGQISSEVPQNLSASRPQDRQFILSSKKLLLSDSGFYLCAWSASGGATDTQYFGPGTRLTVL.